One and the same sample provided the 24 T cell receptor beta chains below, sequenced in a study of blood T cell repertoires in COVID-19. The data were produced by immunoSEQ multiplex PCR, yet TCRdb's version contains in-frame clones alone and is incomplete. The sample yields around 240,000 clones, approximately 85% seen once. Sequenced: PBMCs or T cells enriched from blood (not recorded which). The source is a woman in her 50s who had recovered from COVID-19.

V usage is TRBV27 and J usage is TRBJ2-1; D not certain. Per the germline V gene, CDR1 is MNHEY and CDR2 is SMNVEV (reference sequence). The V end lost 5 bases, the J end lost 4 bases, and 12 bases lay between the germline ends. This CDR3 comprises 14 residues. CDR3 protein: CASSRAGTYNEQFF. CDR3 in DNA: TGTGCCAGCAGTCGCGCAGGTACATACAATGAGCAGTTCTTC.

This chain links TRBV9 with TRBJ2-1, with D maybe TRBD2 (6 bases). This CDR3 is 15 amino acids long. Deletions cut 1 base from V and 2 bases from J, with 10 bases between. Germline assignment: CDR1 SGDLS and CDR2 YYNGEE. CDR3 bases: TGTGCCAGCAGCGTATTTGGCGGGACCTACAATGAGCAGTTCTTC. Residues: CASSVFGGTYNEQFF.

The chain employs TRBV5-6 and TRBJ2-5; 7 bases line up with TRBD1. Germline lookup yields CDR1 SGHDT and CDR2 YYEEEE. This CDR3 is 17 amino acids long. After removal of 4 bases from V and 0 bases from J, the junction contained 12 bases not matched to a gene. The CDR3 DNA sequence: TGTGCCAGCAGCGCCACCCTGACAGGGCAAGACCAAGAGACCCAGTACTTC. Its translation is CASSATLTGQDQETQYF.

V gene TRBV2 combines with J gene TRBJ1-5; 8 bases align to TRBD1. The CDR3 extends over 15 amino acids. The junction had 5 bases not matched to a gene; V was cut back by 3 bases and J by 4 bases. Germline V CDR1 and CDR2: SNHLY, FYNNEI. The CDR3 loop is CASSEGTGLNQPQHF. CDR3 nucleotide sequence: TGTGCCAGCAGTGAGGGGACAGGCTTAAATCAGCCCCAGCATTTT.

The V and J genes are TRBV10-2 and TRBJ2-1, with 14 bases aligning to TRBD2. The CDR3 has 13 amino acids. Germline V gene sequence: CDR1 WSHSY, CDR2 SAAADI. The V segment lost 7 bases and the J segment 9 bases; nucleotides outside the gene matches: 2. DNA of the CDR3: TGCGCCAGCATCGGACTAGCGGGAGGTGAGCAGTTCTTC. The encoded protein is CASIGLAGGEQFF.

The CDR3 sequence is CSALTGADYGYTF. The CDR3 bases are TGCAGCGCTTTGACAGGGGCGGACTATGGCTACACCTTC. V and J are TRBV29-1 and TRBJ1-2; 8 bases are shared with TRBD1. V dropped 7 bases and J dropped 3; count of bases not matched to a gene: 7. Per germline, CDR1 SQVTM and CDR2 ANQGSEA. The length of the CDR3 is 13 residues.

CDR3: CASSMEIGLLNEQFF. CDR3 nucleotides: TGTGCCAGTAGTATGGAGATCGGACTCCTTAATGAGCAGTTCTTC. The rearrangement joins TRBV19 to TRBJ2-1; tentative D call: TRBD2 (5 bases). Germline V gene sequence: CDR1 LNHDA, CDR2 SQIVND (reference sequence). The CDR3 contains 15 residues. Trimming took 3 bases from V and 7 from J, leaving 16 bases between them. The full variable domain, completed using reference TRBV19 and TRBJ2-1, is DGGITQSPKYLFRKEGQNVTLSCEQNLNHDAMYWYRQDPGQGLRLIYYSQIVNDFQKGDIAEGYSVSREKKESFPLTVTSAQKNPTAFYLCASSMEIGLLNEQFFGPGTRLTVL.

V usage is TRBV6-1 and J usage is TRBJ2-7, with a possible D match to TRBD1 (6 bases). V was clipped by 2 bases and J by 12 bases, with 17 bases between them. CDR1 is MNHNS and CDR2 is SASEGT in the germline V gene. The CDR3 runs 13 residues. The CDR3 spells CASSEFIRGAPYF. CDR3 sequence (DNA): TGTGCCAGCAGTGAATTTATCAGGGGCGCGCCGTACTTC.

This chain connects TRBV28 to TRBJ1-6; D possibly corresponds to TRBD1 (5 bases). Trimming took off 4 bases at V and 0 bases at J, with 13 bases between the two ends. The CDR3 spans 17 residues. The germline gives CDR1 MDHEN, CDR2 SYDVKM. The CDR3 nucleotides are TGTGCCAGCAGTTCCAAACAGGCAAGCTCCTATAATTCACCCCTCCACTTT. It encodes CASSSKQASSYNSPLHF. Using reference TRBV28 and TRBJ1-6 for the parts outside the CDR3, the full variable domain is DVKVTQSSRYLVKRTGEKVFLECVQDMDHENMFWYRQDPGLGLRLIYFSYDVKMKEKGDIPEGYSVSREKKERFSLILESASTNQTSMYLCASSSKQASSYNSPLHFGNGTRLTVT.

The chain couples TRBV9 to TRBJ1-1, with 8 bases lining up with TRBD1. Germline V lookup: CDR1 SGDLS, CDR2 YYNGEE. V was pared by 3 bases and J by 5 bases, with 6 bases of the junction left unmatched. The length of the CDR3 is 14 residues. The CDR3 reads CASSEDREGTEAFF. The CDR3 DNA sequence: TGTGCCAGCAGCGAGGACAGGGAGGGGACTGAAGCTTTCTTT.

This clone was seen once. The chain employs TRBV7-9 and TRBJ2-4, with 10 bases matching TRBD2. Germline CDR1 and CDR2: SEHNR and FQNEAQ (reference sequence). The CDR3 extends over 16 amino acids. V was clipped by 1 base and J by 0 bases; unmatched bases: 0. The CDR3 protein is CASSLGLAGAKNIQYF. DNA of the CDR3: TGTGCCAGCAGCTTAGGACTAGCGGGAGCCAAAAACATTCAGTACTTC.

This clone was counted at least ten times. The chain combines TRBV28 with TRBJ1-1; 8 nucleotides line up with TRBD1. From germline, CDR1 is MDHEN and CDR2 SYDVKM. The CDR3 runs 17 residues. V was clipped by 4 bases and J by 1 base; unmatched bases: 11. CDR3 sequence reads: CASSSLVWGQENTEAFF. The CDR3 DNA reads as TGTGCCAGCAGTTCCCTCGTTTGGGGACAGGAGAACACTGAAGCTTTCTTT. Complete variable domain (other parts from reference TRBV28 and TRBJ1-1): DVKVTQSSRYLVKRTGEKVFLECVQDMDHENMFWYRQDPGLGLRLIYFSYDVKMKEKGDIPEGYSVSREKKERFSLILESASTNQTSMYLCASSSLVWGQENTEAFFGQGTRLTVV.

This clone was counted between two and nine times. This sequence joins TRBV7-2 and TRBJ2-2, with 8 bases that match TRBD2. V trimming: 4 bases; J trimming: 7 bases; junction bases outside the gene matches: 5. CDR1 is SGHTA and CDR2 is FQGNSA in the germline V gene. The CDR3 sequence is 14 residues long. Here the CDR3 reads CASSSTSVGGELFF. In DNA, the CDR3 is TGTGCCAGCAGCTCGACTAGCGTGGGCGGGGAGCTGTTTTTT.

This chain uses TRBV5-6 with TRBJ1-5, with 7 bases lining up with TRBD1. V lost 3 bases, J lost 0 bases, and 3 bases stayed unmatched. This CDR3 comprises 15 residues. Germline values: CDR1 SGHDT, CDR2 YYEEEE. The CDR3 reads CASSSGQTSNQPQHF. CDR3 coding DNA: TGTGCCAGCAGCTCGGGACAGACTAGCAATCAGCCCCAGCATTTT.

As to this clone: A read error may produce the germline difference seen at one junction end. The genes are TRBV13 and TRBJ2-7; 11 nucleotides align to TRBD1. This CDR3 has 14 amino acids. The germline gives CDR1 PRHDT, CDR2 FYEKMQ (reference sequence). CDR3 loop: CASSLGQGASQQDF. The CDR3 DNA reads TGTGCCAGCAGTTTAGGACAGGGGGCCTCCCAACAGGACTTC. Full variable domain (outside the CDR3, taken from reference TRBV13 and TRBJ2-7): AAGVIQSPRHLIKEKRETATLKCYPIPRHDTVYWYQQGPGQDPQFLISFYEKMQSDKGSIPDRFSAQQFSDYHSELNMSSLELGDSALYFCASSLGQGASQQDFGPGTRLTVT.

CDR3 protein: CASSGDYRSGELFF. CDR3 DNA sequence: TGTGCCAGCAGCGGGGACTACCGGTCCGGGGAGCTGTTTTTT. The rearrangement uses TRBV11-2 and TRBJ2-2, with 7 bases matching TRBD2. CDR1 is SGHAT, CDR2 FQNNGV, per germline. The V and J ends lost 5 bases and 6 bases, in that order; junction bases with no gene match: 6. The CDR3 spans 14 residues.

This chain uses TRBV27 with TRBJ1-1; 7 positions match TRBD1. The CDR3 is 16 residues long. With 5 bases clipped from V and 0 bases from J, the junction kept 9 bases outside the gene matches. The germline gives CDR1 MNHEY, CDR2 SMNVEV (reference sequence). DNA for the CDR3: TGTGCCAGCAGTCACGGACAGGCTATAATGAACACTGAAGCTTTCTTT. Translating it yields CASSHGQAIMNTEAFF.

The chain recombines TRBV9 with TRBJ2-1; D not resolved. CDR1 is SGDLS, CDR2 YYNGEE, per germline. The germline V and J ends were trimmed by 3 bases and 0 bases, with 7 bases remaining between them. The CDR3 loop spans 14 amino acids. CDR3 loop: CASSAGDSYNEQFF. CDR3 nucleotide sequence: TGTGCCAGCAGCGCGGGTGACTCCTACAATGAGCAGTTCTTC.

The chain uses TRBV2 and TRBJ2-1; 8 positions agree with TRBD1. The CDR3 totals 16 residues. Looked up from germline, CDR1 is SNHLY and CDR2 is FYNNEI. After removal of 6 bases from V and 4 bases from J, the junction contained 11 bases not matched to a gene. The chain's CDR3 is CASRERPGQAYNEQFF. The CDR3 nucleotides read TGTGCCAGCAGAGAACGACCGGGACAGGCATACAATGAGCAGTTCTTC.

The V and J genes are TRBV28 and TRBJ2-3; the match to TRBD2 covers 11 bases. The CDR3 totals 18 residues. In germline, CDR1 is MDHEN, CDR2 SYDVKM. The junction had 8 bases not matched to a gene; V was cut back by 2 bases and J by 1 base. CDR3 DNA sequence: TGTGCCAGCAGTTTACTTGGACTAGCGGGTGTTGGCACAGATACGCAGTATTTT. Translating gives CASSLLGLAGVGTDTQYF.

The chain has TRBV6-5 and TRBJ1-2; weak D call: TRBD1 (6 bases). This CDR3 is built from 15 residues. Germline V gene data show CDR1 as MNHEY and CDR2 as SVGAGI. With 5 bases removed from V and 2 bases from J, the gap between germline ends came to 15 bases. For the CDR3, the DNA is TGTGCCAGCAGTCTTGGGGGGGCTGACAACTATGGCTACACCTTC. Protein sequence: CASSLGGADNYGYTF.

This clone was recorded once. The chain joins TRBV5-6 to TRBJ2-2, with 7 bases matching TRBD2. Germline values: CDR1 SGHDT, CDR2 YYEEEE. With V trimmed by 1 base and J by 4 bases, 4 bases remained unmatched. The CDR3 consists of 15 residues. In DNA, the CDR3 is TGTGCCAGCAGCTTGCTTGGGACTATCACCGGGGAGCTGTTTTTT. This sequence encodes CASSLLGTITGELFF.

The chain has TRBV6-5 and TRBJ1-6, with D possibly matching TRBD1 (5 bases). V was cut by 0 bases and J by 1 base, with 7 bases left in between. The germline V gene encodes CDR1 MNHEY and CDR2 SVGAGI. There are 16 residues in the CDR3. CDR3 sequence: CASSYSGVSYNSPLHF. CDR3 nucleotides: TGTGCCAGCAGTTACTCAGGGGTGTCCTATAATTCACCCCTCCACTTT.

The CDR3 sequence is CASSLVGSGSSNEQFF. CDR3 sequence (DNA): TGTGCCAGCAGCTTAGTTGGTAGCGGGAGCTCAAATGAGCAGTTCTTC. The chain recombines TRBV7-8 with TRBJ2-1; the match to TRBD2 covers 9 bases. Trimming took 1 base from V and 7 from J; bases not matched to a gene: 8. There are 16 residues in the CDR3. Germline CDR1 reads SGHVS; CDR2 reads FQNEAQ.